The entry that follows covers one T cell receptor (beta chain) sequence. Its target is unknown. This CDR3 comprises 19 residues. Germline values: CDR1 MNHEY, CDR2 SVGAGI. V was cut by 1 base and J by 2 bases, with 21 bases left in between. As the method for making TCR beta libraries, quantitative 5'-RACE with molecular barcodes was used. MiXCR was run by TCRdb on the 5' RACE reads, yielding one entry per CDR3 protein. The table has some 700,000 distinct CDR3 sequences, around 20% seen once. The sample comes from a study of CD8 T cells in ankylosing spondylitis. General study results and limits: Made up of eight highly homologous variants, a TCR beta motif appeared characteristic of ankylosing spondylitis blood. Reportedly, matched ankylosing spondylitis synovial fluid was significantly enriched for disease-linked clones. Certain motif variants had earlier appeared in reactive arthritis synovial fluid and blood. Disease-linked clones proved CD8+ and comparatively uncommon in peripheral blood.

The sequencing input was blood, either unsorted or a sorted T cell fraction (not recorded which). This TCR was sampled from a male donor with ankylosing spondylitis. The chain is built from TRBV6-5 and TRBJ1-5; D unclear. Written as DNA, the CDR3 is TGTGCCAGCAGTTACTGGAAAAAACCCGGAGGACCCGGCAATCAGCCCCAGCATTTT. This gives the protein CASSYWKKPGGPGNQPQHF.